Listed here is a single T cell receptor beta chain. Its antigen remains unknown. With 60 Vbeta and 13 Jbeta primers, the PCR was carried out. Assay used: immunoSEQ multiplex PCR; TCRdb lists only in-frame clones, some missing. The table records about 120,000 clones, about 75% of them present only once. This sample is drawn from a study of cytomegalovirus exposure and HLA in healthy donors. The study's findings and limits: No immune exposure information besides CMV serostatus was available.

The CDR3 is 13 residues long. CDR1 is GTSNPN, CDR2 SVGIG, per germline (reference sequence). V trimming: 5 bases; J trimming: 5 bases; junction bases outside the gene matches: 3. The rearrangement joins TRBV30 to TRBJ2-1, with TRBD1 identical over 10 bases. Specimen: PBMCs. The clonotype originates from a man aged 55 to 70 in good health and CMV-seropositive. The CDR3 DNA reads TGTGCCTGGGTTGGACAGGGGGACAATGAGCAGTTCTTC. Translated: CAWVGQGDNEQFF. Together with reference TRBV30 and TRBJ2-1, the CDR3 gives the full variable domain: SQTIHQWPATLVQPVGSPLSLECTVEGTSNPNLYWYRQAAGRGLQLLFYSVGIGQISSEVPQNLSASRPQDRQFILSSKKLLLSDSGFYLCAWVGQGDNEQFFGPGTRLTVL.